These 24 T cell receptor beta chains originate from one sample sequenced in a study of T cells after yellow fever vaccination. TCRdb reprocessed the 5' RACE reads with MiXCR, giving one entry per CDR3 protein. The table has 200,000 to 300,000 distinct CDR3 sequences, 3.6% seen once; the top ten hold under 20%. The sequencing here drew on PBMCs, taken 15 days after the yellow fever booster vaccination. The source of these receptors is a man aged 18-30 years who received the YFV17D yellow fever vaccine.

This clonotype showed up just a few times. V is TRBV19 and J is TRBJ1-1; D perhaps matches TRBD1 (6 bases). Germline assignment: CDR1 LNHDA and CDR2 SQIVND (reference sequence). The CDR3 has 11 amino acids. V was shortened by 11 bases and J by 7 bases, with 14 bases between the two germline ends. The CDR3 nucleotides read TGTGCCGAGGACAGTCACGTTGAAGCTTTCTTT. Encoded protein: CAEDSHVEAFF.

This clonotype was observed many times. V and J are TRBV29-1 and TRBJ2-7, with D unresolved. Germline V lookup: CDR1 SQVTM, CDR2 ANQGSEA. This CDR3 spans 13 amino acids. V shed 0 bases and J shed 7 bases, with 13 bases lying between them. The CDR3 spells CSVEDQGFGEQYF. Here the CDR3 DNA reads TGCAGCGTTGAAGATCAAGGGTTCGGGGAGCAGTACTTC.

Many counts were recorded for this clonotype. This chain joins TRBV5-6 and TRBJ2-3, with D perhaps TRBD1 or TRBD2 (6 bases each). CDR1 and CDR2 from the germline V gene are SGHDT and YYEEEE. The CDR3 has 17 residues. Trimming stripped 4 bases from V and 5 bases from J, with 23 bases between. CDR3 protein: CASSPPPRGDEGDTQYF. The CDR3 nucleotides read TGTGCCAGCAGCCCCCCCCCAAGGGGGGACGAGGGAGATACGCAGTATTTT.

This clonotype has ten or more counts. This chain joins TRBV18 and TRBJ1-5, with D maybe TRBD1 (6 bases). With 8 bases removed from V and 4 bases from J, the gap between germline ends came to 12 bases. The CDR3 loop spans 13 amino acids. The germline V gene has CDR1 KGHSH and CDR2 LQKENI. Here the CDR3 reads CASAGQLNQPQHF. The CDR3 bases are TGTGCCAGCGCCGGACAGCTTAATCAGCCCCAGCATTTT.

This clonotype was counted ten times or more. This chain connects TRBV6-5 to TRBJ2-5; 8 bases are a match to TRBD1. Trimming at V came to 6 bases and at J to 5 bases, leaving 5 bases not matched to a gene. CDR3 length: 13 amino acids. The germline CDR1 and CDR2 sequences are MNHEY and SVGAGI. CDR3 in amino acids: CASRPYRGETQYF. The DNA for the CDR3 is TGTGCCAGCAGACCTTACAGGGGGGAGACCCAGTACTTC.

This clonotype appeared many times. The chain employs TRBV7-9 and TRBJ2-7; D ambiguous. Germline V gene data show CDR1 as SEHNR and CDR2 as FQNEAQ (reference sequence). The V end lost 1 base, the J end lost 3 bases, and 13 bases lay between the germline ends. The CDR3 runs 15 residues. For the CDR3, the DNA is TGTGCCAGCAGCTTAGACCGAGGACGCGGCTACGAGCAGTACTTC. The encoded protein is CASSLDRGRGYEQYF.

This clonotype came up many times. The J gene is TRBJ2-7, the V gene TRBV10-3, with TRBD1 matching over 8 bases. There are 14 residues in the CDR3. J was trimmed by 6 bases and V by 6 bases; bases with no gene match: 10. CDR1 is ENHRY and CDR2 is SYGVKD in the germline V gene. CDR3 sequence reads: CAISPDRERSEQYF. In DNA form, the CDR3 reads TGTGCCATCAGCCCGGACAGGGAACGCTCCGAGCAGTACTTC.

This clonotype was detected a few times. At one end, the junction sequence differs from germline, possibly due to a read error. This sequence joins TRBV5-1 and TRBJ1-5; D remains unclear. Germline CDR1 SGHRS, CDR2 YFSETQ. The CDR3 has 15 amino acids. The CDR3 sequence: CASDLANRSNLPQHF. CDR3 DNA sequence: TGCGCCAGCGATCTCGCGAATCGGAGCAATCTGCCCCAGCATTTT.

On this clonotype: This sequence may be a read error, since a much larger clone differs from it by one base. This rearrangement joins TRBV5-1 to TRBJ2-7; 7 bases match TRBD2. Germline loops: CDR1 SGHRS, CDR2 YFSETQ. V lost 0 bases to trimming and J lost 5 bases; unmatched junction nucleotides: 5. CDR3 length: 14 residues. Here the CDR3 DNA reads TGCGCCAGCAGCTTGGTGGCGGGGGTGGACGAGCAGTACTTC. Its translation is CASSLVAGVDEQYF.

In this sample, this clonotype turned up many times. V gene TRBV29-1 combines with J gene TRBJ1-1, with unresolved D. The CDR3 runs to 14 residues. Between the trimmed V and J ends, which lost 1 base and 0 bases, there was a span of 9 bases. Germline CDR1 and CDR2: SQVTM and ANQGSEA. The CDR3 DNA sequence: TGCAGCGTTGAAGGGACGGTTATGAACACTGAAGCTTTCTTT. Its translation is CSVEGTVMNTEAFF.

This clonotype was counted ten times or more. This chain joins TRBV5-6 and TRBJ1-4; 10 positions match TRBD1. Unmatched junction bases numbered 4, after V lost 3 bases and J lost 2 bases. The germline gives CDR1 SGHDT, CDR2 YYEEEE. The CDR3 consists of 16 residues. CDR3 region: CASSYGTGATNEKLFF. Written as DNA, the CDR3 is TGTGCCAGCAGCTATGGGACAGGGGCTACTAATGAAAAACTGTTTTTT. Full variable domain (missing parts from reference TRBV5-6 and TRBJ1-4): DAGVTQSPTHLIKTRGQQVTLRCSPKSGHDTVSWYQQALGQGPQFIFQYYEEEERQRGNFPDRFSGHQFPNYSSELNVNALLLGDSALYLCASSYGTGATNEKLFFGSGTQLSVL.

This clonotype was counted many times. The chain recombines TRBV4-3 with TRBJ1-2, with 7 bases lining up with TRBD1. With V trimmed by 0 bases and J by 1 base, 11 bases remained unmatched. The CDR3 consists of 18 residues. Germline assignment: CDR1 LGHNA and CDR2 YSLEER. CDR3 nucleotides: TGCGCCAGCAGCCAAGACTTAGGGGGGCCAGGGGGTAACTATGGCTACACCTTC. It translates to CASSQDLGGPGGNYGYTF.

The sample holds many counts of this clonotype. V is TRBV4-3 and J is TRBJ1-5, with D unclear. Germline assignment: CDR1 LGHNA and CDR2 YSLEER. The CDR3 is made up of 15 amino acids. V shed 0 bases and J shed 3 bases, with 9 bases lying between them. The CDR3 region is CASSQDLATNQPQHF. The CDR3 coding sequence is TGCGCCAGCAGCCAAGATTTGGCCACCAATCAGCCCCAGCATTTT.

Many counts were recorded for this clonotype. The chain has TRBV12-3 or TRBV12-4 and TRBJ2-1, with TRBD2 identical over 10 bases. CDR3 size: 15 residues. The V and J ends lost 6 bases and 3 bases, in that order; junction bases with no gene match: 5. The CDR3 DNA sequence: TGTGCCAGCAGACCGGGACTAGCGAGCTACAATGAGCAGTTCTTC. It encodes CASRPGLASYNEQFF.

This clonotype was observed at least ten times. This chain joins TRBV7-2 and TRBJ2-1; 13 bases fit TRBD2. Germline V gene lookup returns CDR1 SGHTA and CDR2 FQGNSA. V dropped 5 bases and J dropped 11; count of bases not matched to a gene: 6. CDR3 length equals 14 residues. CDR3: CASSPTSGGPKQFF. CDR3 nucleotides: TGTGCCAGCAGCCCGACTAGCGGGGGGCCCAAGCAGTTCTTC.

This clonotype was seen ten or more times. The genes are TRBV19 and TRBJ2-1; D is possibly TRBD1 (6 bases). Per the germline V gene, CDR1 is LNHDA and CDR2 is SQIVND (reference sequence). With 10 bases removed from V and 0 bases from J, the gap between germline ends came to 25 bases. The CDR3 has 18 residues. DNA for the CDR3: TGTGCCACCCGTCGTACAAAAAAGACAGGAAGCTCCTACAATGAGCAGTTCTTC. Protein sequence: CATRRTKKTGSSYNEQFF.

Ten or more counts support this clonotype. The V call is TRBV5-1, the J call TRBJ1-2; D ambiguous. In germline, CDR1 is SGHRS, CDR2 YFSETQ. CDR3 length: 17 amino acids. Trimming removed 1 base from V and 4 bases from J, with 20 bases in between. CDR3 region: CASSLTSRTDPSYGYTF. For the CDR3, the DNA is TGCGCCAGCAGCTTGACTTCCCGGACGGACCCGTCCTATGGCTACACCTTC.

This clonotype was counted many times. The chain is built from TRBV7-3 and TRBJ2-2; TRBD1 is a possible D gene (6 bases). The CDR3 is 17 amino acids. CDR1 SGHTA and CDR2 FQGTGA come from the germline V gene. Trimming cost V 4 bases and J 0 bases, with 15 bases left between them. The CDR3, as DNA: TGTGCCAGCAGCTCAGATGGACAGCTAACGAACACCGGGGAGCTGTTTTTT. This sequence encodes CASSSDGQLTNTGELFF.

This clonotype was seen many times. The chain combines TRBV7-2 with TRBJ1-1; D perhaps matches TRBD1 (5 bases). Per germline, CDR1 SGHTA and CDR2 FQGNSA. The CDR3 is made up of 13 amino acids. The V end lost 1 base, the J end lost 6 bases, and 9 bases lay between the germline ends. CDR3 sequence (DNA): TGTGCCAGCAGCTTAGTTTGGGGGGCTGAAGCTTTCTTT. This translates into CASSLVWGAEAFF.

This clonotype was recorded a few times. V is TRBV19 and J is TRBJ2-3; 9 nucleotides line up with TRBD1. CDR1 is LNHDA and CDR2 is SQIVND in the germline V gene (reference sequence). The V and J ends lost 4 bases and 2 bases, in that order; junction bases with no gene match: 4. CDR3 size: 15 residues. CDR3 loop: CASSTGTGHTDTQYF. The CDR3 DNA sequence: TGTGCCAGTAGTACCGGGACAGGGCACACAGATACGCAGTATTTT. The variable domain in full, with the rest retrieved from reference TRBV19 and TRBJ2-3, is DGGITQSPKYLFRKEGQNVTLSCEQNLNHDAMYWYRQDPGQGLRLIYYSQIVNDFQKGDIAEGYSVSREKKESFPLTVTSAQKNPTAFYLCASSTGTGHTDTQYFGPGTRLTVL.

Many counts were recorded for this clonotype. The chain joins TRBV28 to TRBJ2-5; D is unresolved. V lost 6 bases and J lost 0, with 11 bases in between. The CDR3 is made up of 14 amino acids. From germline, CDR1 is MDHEN and CDR2 SYDVKM. As DNA, the CDR3 is TGTGCCAGCAGCAGCCCAGACTACCAAGAGACCCAGTACTTC. Translation gives CASSSPDYQETQYF. The full variable domain, with the rest looked up from reference TRBV28 and TRBJ2-5, is DVKVTQSSRYLVKRTGEKVFLECVQDMDHENMFWYRQDPGLGLRLIYFSYDVKMKEKGDIPEGYSVSREKKERFSLILESASTNQTSMYLCASSSPDYQETQYFGPGTRLLVL.

Many counts were recorded for this clonotype. The chain recombines TRBV7-8 with TRBJ2-6; D remains unclear. With 5 bases removed from V and 4 bases from J, the gap between germline ends came to 18 bases. The CDR3 is 17 amino acids. CDR1 SGHVS and CDR2 FQNEAQ come from the germline V gene. In nucleotides, the CDR3 is TGTGCCAGCAGCCAGGATAGTCGAGGAGCCGGGGCCAACGTCCTGACTTTC. This encodes CASSQDSRGAGANVLTF.

This clonotype was detected ten times or more. The V gene is TRBV7-6, the J gene TRBJ1-2, with a tentative D call TRBD1 (5 bases). Germline values: CDR1 SGHVS, CDR2 FNYEAQ. The length of the CDR3 is 15 residues. The V end was cut by 4 bases, the J end by 3 bases, with 15 bases between. CDR3 amino acids: CASSSQQAPHYGYTF. Here the CDR3 DNA reads TGTGCCAGCAGCTCTCAACAGGCCCCGCACTATGGCTACACCTTC.

The sample holds many counts of this clonotype. The chain has TRBV29-1 and TRBJ2-7; 11 bases are a match to TRBD1. Germline loops: CDR1 SQVTM, CDR2 ANQGSEA. V lost 5 bases and J lost 2; bases outside the gene matches: 2. The CDR3 has 13 residues. CDR3 nucleotides: TGCAGCGTTCGGGGACAGGGGGCCTACGAGCAGTACTTC. Translated, it gives CSVRGQGAYEQYF.